This paragraph covers one TCR beta chain sequence. This entry belongs to a study of shared clonotypes between healthy human individuals. With 5 bases removed from V and 8 bases from J, the gap between germline ends came to 19 bases. The CDR3 covers 15 residues. The V gene's germline CDR1 is MDHEN and CDR2 SYDVKM. Clones were sequenced by immunoSEQ multiplex PCR, and TCRdb holds only the in-frame ones, with some missing. The sample carries over a million clones, around 78% recorded once. Sequences were obtained from memory CD4+ T cells from PBMCs. Subset given: CD45RA-negative fraction. The gene calls are TRBV28 and TRBJ2-1; D remains unclear. The receptor was isolated from a man aged 18 to 30 in good health. Some clones in this sample may be carry-over from other donors' samples. Here the CDR3 reads CASSTRLADRYEQFF. In nucleotides, the CDR3 is TGTGCCAGCAGTACCCGACTCGCGGATCGGTATGAGCAGTTCTTC.